This passage covers 9 T cell receptor beta chains from one sample sequenced in a study of metastatic and nonmetastatic thyroid tumors. Patients underwent thyroid surgery, and none had received any treatment before it. TCRdb reassembled clones from the PCR reads with MiXCR. The profile shows approximately 13,000 clones, approximately 29% of them singletons. Sequencing was performed on tumor tissue. These receptors were taken from a female donor with papillary thyroid cancer or a benign thyroid nodule (not recorded which). Some clones in this sample may be carry-over from other donors' samples.

This rearrangement joins TRBV5-1 to TRBJ2-7, with 12 bases matching TRBD2. Germline CDR1 is SGHRS and CDR2 is YFSETQ. Unmatched junction bases numbered 16, after V lost 2 bases and J lost 7 bases. The CDR3 is 18 residues long. CDR3 DNA: TGCGCCAGCAGCTTAGGACTAGCGGGATCCCCGGGTTGGGCGGAGCAGTACTTC. Its translation is CASSLGLAGSPGWAEQYF.

CDR3 loop: CASSQETSGSYEQYF. In DNA, the CDR3 is TGTGCCAGCAGCCAAGAGACTAGCGGCTCCTACGAGCAGTACTTC. The chain uses TRBV4-2 and TRBJ2-7; 9 nucleotides line up with TRBD2. V was clipped by 0 bases and J by 0 bases; unmatched bases: 0. The length of the CDR3 is 15 residues. Germline V lookup: CDR1 LGHNA, CDR2 YNFKEQ.

The chain joins TRBV5-8 to TRBJ2-3; 9 bases are shared with TRBD2. This CDR3 has 15 amino acids. J was trimmed by 1 base and V by 0 bases; bases with no gene match: 0. Germline CDR1 and CDR2: SGHTS and YDEGEE. The CDR3 sequence is CASSLGLAGTDTQYF. Here the CDR3 DNA reads TGTGCCAGCAGCTTGGGACTAGCGGGCACAGATACGCAGTATTTT.

The gene calls are TRBV7-8 and TRBJ2-7; 8 nucleotides agree with TRBD1. The CDR3 has 16 amino acids. CDR1 is SGHVS, CDR2 FQNEAQ, per germline. With V trimmed by 1 base and J by 1 base, 6 bases remained unmatched. The CDR3 is CASSLGYRGTSYEQYV. DNA of the CDR3: TGTGCCAGCAGCTTAGGGTACAGGGGGACATCCTACGAGCAGTACGTC.

V usage is TRBV20-1 and J usage is TRBJ2-3; D remains unclear. Germline V gene lookup returns CDR1 DFQATT and CDR2 SNEGSKA (reference sequence). The CDR3 covers 13 residues. The V gene lost 1 base and the J gene lost 3 bases, with 8 bases spanning the gap. CDR3 sequence reads: CSARATATDTQYF. CDR3 nucleotides: TGCAGTGCTAGAGCCACAGCGACAGATACGCAGTATTTT.

V usage is TRBV5-6 and J usage is TRBJ2-7; perhaps TRBD1 as D (6 bases). Germline values: CDR1 SGHDT, CDR2 YYEEEE. Trimming pared 2 bases from V and 6 bases from J, leaving 6 bases between. CDR3 length: 11 residues. The CDR3 nucleotides are TGTGCCAGCAGCTTCAGGGGCGAGCAGTACTTC. This sequence encodes CASSFRGEQYF. The full variable domain, its missing parts supplied by reference TRBV5-6 and TRBJ2-7, is DAGVTQSPTHLIKTRGQQVTLRCSPKSGHDTVSWYQQALGQGPQFIFQYYEEEERQRGNFPDRFSGHQFPNYSSELNVNALLLGDSALYLCASSFRGEQYFGPGTRLTVT.

This clone is medium-sized. This chain links TRBV11-2 with TRBJ2-7, with 7 bases matching TRBD1. Germline V gene lookup returns CDR1 SGHAT and CDR2 FQNNGV. The trim removed 1 base at V and 0 bases at J, leaving 0 bases unmatched. This CDR3 comprises 14 residues. Written as DNA, the CDR3 is TGTGCCAGCAGCTTAGGGACAGGCTCCTACGAGCAGTACTTC. Translating gives CASSLGTGSYEQYF.

This clone was observed many times. This chain uses TRBV2 with TRBJ1-5, with 11 bases fitting TRBD1. V lost 6 bases and J lost 6; bases outside the gene matches: 1. Germline V CDR1 and CDR2: SNHLY, FYNNEI. CDR3 length equals 13 residues. This CDR3 reads CASSGTGGQPQHF. The CDR3 DNA reads as TGTGCCAGCAGCGGGACAGGGGGTCAGCCCCAGCATTTT.

This clone occurred many times. The chain carries TRBV15 and TRBJ2-3; 14 bases are a match to TRBD2. The CDR3 is 20 amino acids. Germline V gene sequence: CDR1 LNHNV, CDR2 YYDKDF (reference sequence). Germline trimming cut 5 bases from V and 1 base from J; bases unmatched to any gene: 14. CDR3 DNA sequence: TGTGCCACCAGCGACCTTCCGGGACTAGCGGGAGTCGAGGGCACAGATACGCAGTATTTT. Its protein product is CATSDLPGLAGVEGTDTQYF.